The 13 T cell receptor beta chains reported below all come from one sample, sequenced in a study of blood T cell repertoires in COVID-19. Some clones are missing from TCRdb's copy, which holds only in-frame ones; the method was immunoSEQ multiplex PCR. The sample has around 100,000 clones; about four fifths are singletons. The material sequenced was peripheral blood. All receptors come from a human donor in a cohort sampled during active COVID-19.

This rearrangement joins TRBV6-4 to TRBJ1-1, with D tentatively TRBD1 (6 bases). Germline V gene lookup returns CDR1 MRHNA and CDR2 SNTAGT. Trimming removed 6 bases from V and 1 base from J, with 15 bases in between. This CDR3 has 15 amino acids. The CDR3 coding sequence is TGTGCCAGCAGCGATAGGGGGGGGACGAACACTGAAGCTTTCTTT. Protein: CASSDRGGTNTEAFF.

The V and J genes are TRBV5-1 and TRBJ2-1, with D uncertain. V lost 0 bases and J lost 2, with 15 bases in between. CDR3 length equals 17 residues. Germline V gene data show CDR1 as SGHRS and CDR2 as YFSETQ. As DNA, the CDR3 is TGCGCCAGCAGCTTGGTGGCAGTACCGTCAACCTACAATGAGCAGTTCTTC. It encodes CASSLVAVPSTYNEQFF.

The J gene is TRBJ2-5, the V gene TRBV5-1, with 7 bases aligning to TRBD1. In germline, CDR1 is SGHRS, CDR2 YFSETQ. The CDR3 is 14 amino acids. Losses at the gene ends were 4 bases for V and 2 bases for J; bases not matched to a gene: 5. The CDR3 region is CASSRTGGQETQYF. The CDR3 region has the DNA TGCGCCAGCAGCAGGACAGGTGGGCAAGAGACCCAGTACTTC.

The J gene is TRBJ2-2, the V gene TRBV5-5, with 8 bases fitting TRBD1. The CDR3 sequence is 16 residues long. The germline V gene encodes CDR1 SGHKS and CDR2 YYEKEE (reference sequence). The trim removed 4 bases at V and 4 bases at J, leaving 9 bases unmatched. CDR3 coding DNA: TGTGCCAGCAGCAGAACAGGACAGGGAGGCACCGGGGAGCTGTTTTTT. Translating it yields CASSRTGQGGTGELFF.

The V gene is TRBV4-3, the J gene TRBJ1-6; TRBD1 aligns across 7 bases. The CDR3 loop spans 16 amino acids. Per germline, CDR1 LGHNA and CDR2 YSLEER. V trimming: 1 base; J trimming: 10 bases; junction bases outside the gene matches: 10. The DNA of the CDR3 is TGCGCCAGCAGCCAAGTATGGGACAGTAGAGGCTCACCCCTCCACTTT. It yields the protein CASSQVWDSRGSPLHF.

The count of this clone is one. The chain joins TRBV10-3 to TRBJ2-2; 8 nucleotides match TRBD1. This CDR3 is 13 amino acids long. Germline loops: CDR1 ENHRY, CDR2 SYGVKD. V lost 6 bases to trimming and J lost 7 bases; unmatched junction nucleotides: 4. The CDR3 reads CAISGQGFGELFF. DNA of the CDR3: TGTGCCATCAGCGGACAGGGTTTCGGGGAGCTGTTTTTT.

CDR3 nucleotides: TGTGCCACCAGCAGAGATTTCGGCACCGGGGAGCTGTTTTTT. It codes for CATSRDFGTGELFF. The chain employs TRBV15 and TRBJ2-2, with D uncertain. Trimming shortened V by 0 bases and J by 4 bases, and 6 bases separated the two germline ends. The germline V gene encodes CDR1 LNHNV and CDR2 YYDKDF (reference sequence). CDR3 length: 14 amino acids.

The gene calls are TRBV5-4 and TRBJ2-1; 9 bases map to TRBD2. Germline V gene lookup returns CDR1 SGHNT and CDR2 YYREEE (reference sequence). The V and J ends lost 3 bases and 14 bases, in that order; junction bases with no gene match: 18. This CDR3 contains 16 residues. The CDR3 reads CASSYKTGTSWVQEFF. CDR3 nucleotides: TGTGCCAGCAGCTATAAGACCGGGACTAGCTGGGTTCAGGAGTTCTTC.

The rearrangement joins TRBV11-3 to TRBJ2-1; D unresolved. Per germline, CDR1 SGHNT and CDR2 YENEEA. V was shortened by 3 bases and J by 8 bases, with 20 bases between the two germline ends. The CDR3 covers 16 residues. CDR3 in amino acids: CASSFQAGPNLDEQFF. In nucleotides, the CDR3 is TGTGCCAGCAGCTTTCAGGCAGGCCCCAATCTCGATGAGCAGTTCTTC.

The CDR3 region is CASSQGQGVTGELFF. CDR3 coding DNA: TGTGCCAGCAGCCAAGGACAGGGGGTCACCGGGGAGCTGTTTTTT. The chain has TRBV14 and TRBJ2-2, with TRBD1 matching 9 bases. The germline V gene encodes CDR1 SGHDN and CDR2 FVKESK. The CDR3 runs 15 residues. Trimming removed 1 base from V and 4 bases from J; junction bases left unmatched: 1. The variable domain in full, with the rest retrieved from reference TRBV14 and TRBJ2-2, is EAGVTQFPSHSVIEKGQTVTLRCDPISGHDNLYWYRRVMGKEIKFLLHFVKESKQDESGMPNNRFLAERTGGTYSTLKVQPAELEDSGVYFCASSQGQGVTGELFFGEGSRLTVL.

This chain uses TRBV12-3 or TRBV12-4 with TRBJ1-2; 7 bases line up with TRBD1. CDR3 length: 12 residues. V lost 6 bases to trimming and J lost 8 bases; unmatched junction nucleotides: 6. The CDR3 DNA sequence: TGTGCCAGCAGAGAGTCAGGGGGAGGCTACACCTTC. This sequence encodes CASRESGGGYTF.

The chain employs TRBV6-6 and TRBJ2-3; 11 positions agree with TRBD2. The CDR3 runs 14 residues. V was pared by 6 bases and J by 5 bases, with 4 bases of the junction left unmatched. Germline-derived CDR1 and CDR2 are MNHNY and SVGAGI (reference sequence). The CDR3 here is CASSPTSGRDTQYF. CDR3 nucleotide sequence: TGTGCCAGCAGCCCCACTAGCGGGAGAGATACGCAGTATTTT.

The rearrangement uses TRBV5-6 and TRBJ1-3, with D hard to call. The CDR3 contains 15 residues. Trimming stripped 3 bases from V and 0 bases from J, with 10 bases between. Germline V lookup: CDR1 SGHDT, CDR2 YYEEEE. CDR3 DNA sequence: TGTGCCAGCAGCTCCCCAACGAGCTCTGGAAACACCATATATTTT. This codes for CASSSPTSSGNTIYF.